The 4 T cell receptor beta chains listed next were all sequenced from one sample in a study of human T cells and chemical hapten exposure. Via MiXCR, TCRdb re-called the RACE reads, giving one row per CDR3 protein. The sample shows more than 70,000 distinct CDR3 sequences, roughly a tenth of them seen only once. Time point in this sample: patch test 3, about 24 weeks after DPC sensitization. Treatment described: therapeutic diphenylcyclopropenone sensitization with weekly scalp DPC. The sample was whole blood, taken in connection with sensitization to the hapten diphenylcyclopropenone (DPC). These TCRs come from a woman aged 25 to 39 with alopecia areata. Some clones in this sample may be carry-over from other donors' samples.

This clonotype was detected ten times or more. CDR3 bases: TGTGCCAGCAGATCACCTGGGGGGAATGAGCAGTTCTTC. Its protein product is CASRSPGGNEQFF. V usage is TRBV11-2 and J usage is TRBJ2-1; tentatively, D is TRBD2 (6 bases). With 6 bases removed from V and 7 bases from J, the gap between germline ends came to 13 bases. Germline CDR1 and CDR2: SGHAT and FQNNGV. The CDR3 spans 13 residues.

This clonotype came up many times. The chain has TRBV6-5 and TRBJ2-1; 9 nucleotides align to TRBD1. Trimming took 0 bases from V and 1 from J; bases not matched to a gene: 13. CDR1 is MNHEY and CDR2 is SVGAGI in the germline V gene. The CDR3 covers 20 residues. Written as DNA, the CDR3 is TGTGCCAGCAGTTACTCCCGACCCGGGACAGGGAGGGTGTCCTACAATGAGCAGTTCTTC. Its protein product is CASSYSRPGTGRVSYNEQFF.

V gene TRBV6-5 combines with J gene TRBJ2-7, with 9 bases identical to TRBD2. Germline V gene lookup returns CDR1 MNHEY and CDR2 SVGAGI. V lost 6 bases to trimming and J lost 7 bases; unmatched junction nucleotides: 7. The CDR3 is 13 amino acids. The CDR3, as DNA: TGTGCCAGCAGAGCGGGAGGAGTATGGGAGCAGTACTTC. This translates into CASRAGGVWEQYF.

In this sample, this clonotype turned up a few times. The chain joins TRBV28 to TRBJ1-2; no firm D call. CDR1 MDHEN and CDR2 SYDVKM come from the germline V gene. Trimming took off 8 bases at V and 5 bases at J, with 9 bases between the two ends. The CDR3 consists of 11 residues. The CDR3 DNA reads TGTGCCAGCGGAGCTTTTTATGGCTACACCTTC. Protein: CASGAFYGYTF.